The 22 T cell receptor beta chains below come from one sample, sequenced in a study of cytomegalovirus exposure and HLA in healthy donors. A multiplex PCR was run with 60 Vbeta primers and 13 Jbeta primers. Produced via immunoSEQ multiplex PCR; TCRdb's table is partial and in-frame only. The repertoire has around 140,000 clones, around two thirds of them found once; the top ten carry roughly 1.9%. Source material: PBMCs. The source is a woman aged 60 to 75 in good health and CMV-seropositive.

This clone was detected once. This chain joins TRBV2 and TRBJ2-5; possible D gene TRBD1, 6 bases. The closer fit of TRBJ2-7 to the DNA end suggests the J call may be wrong. CDR3 length: 14 residues. The germline gives CDR1 SNHLY, CDR2 FYNNEI. CDR3 protein: CASSARNRVYEQYF. CDR3 sequence (DNA): TGTGCCAGCAGTGCTCGGAACAGGGTCTACGAGCAGTACTTC.

The chain links TRBV7-8 to TRBJ1-1, with 7 bases lining up with TRBD1. CDR1 is SGHVS and CDR2 is FQNEAQ in the germline V gene. With 3 bases clipped from V and 7 bases from J, the junction kept 5 bases outside the gene matches. The CDR3 runs 13 residues. CDR3 DNA: TGTGCCAGCAGCTTTAGACAGGGCAGTGAAGCTTTCTTT. Residues: CASSFRQGSEAFF.

V usage is TRBV30 and J usage is TRBJ2-7, with D possibly matching TRBD1 (6 bases). Looked up from germline, CDR1 is GTSNPN and CDR2 is SVGIG (reference sequence). V was trimmed by 0 bases and J by 3 bases, leaving 6 bases between them. The CDR3 has 12 amino acids. CDR3 amino acids: CAWSVTGYEQYF. The DNA for the CDR3 is TGTGCCTGGAGTGTGACAGGCTACGAGCAGTACTTC.

The J gene is TRBJ2-5, the V gene TRBV29-1, with 8 bases identical to TRBD2. Looked up from germline, CDR1 is SQVTM and CDR2 is ANQGSEA. After removal of 2 bases from V and 10 bases from J, the junction contained 6 bases not matched to a gene. The CDR3 totals 12 residues. The CDR3 reads CSVESGSKHQYF. Written as DNA, the CDR3 is TGCAGCGTTGAAAGCGGGAGCAAACACCAGTACTTC.

This clone was seen only once. The V gene is TRBV5-6, the J gene TRBJ2-5; D may be TRBD1 (6 bases). The CDR3 totals 15 residues. Germline V CDR1 and CDR2: SGHDT, YYEEEE. Trimming removed 5 bases from V and 7 bases from J, with 21 bases in between. CDR3 region: CASSPVGGPDGTQYF. CDR3 in DNA: TGTGCCAGCAGTCCGGTTGGGGGCCCAGACGGGACCCAGTACTTC. The whole variable domain, filled in from reference TRBV5-6 and TRBJ2-5, reads DAGVTQSPTHLIKTRGQQVTLRCSPKSGHDTVSWYQQALGQGPQFIFQYYEEEERQRGNFPDRFSGHQFPNYSSELNVNALLLGDSALYLCASSPVGGPDGTQYFGPGTRLLVL.

This clone was counted between two and nine times. This chain uses TRBV5-1 with TRBJ2-1; possible D gene TRBD2, 9 bases. Germline CDR1 SGHRS, CDR2 YFSETQ. This CDR3 comprises 18 residues. Trimming pared 7 bases from V and 4 bases from J, leaving 27 bases between. CDR3 sequence (DNA): TGCGCCAGCGGCGCCAGGACAGGGACCCTAGCGGGGTACAATGAGCAGTTCTTC. It translates to CASGARTGTLAGYNEQFF. The variable domain in full, completed from reference TRBV5-1 and TRBJ2-1, reads KAGVTQTPRYLIKTRGQQVTLSCSPISGHRSVSWYQQTPGQGLQFLFEYFSETQRNKGNFPGRFSGRQFSNSRSEMNVSTLELGDSALYLCASGARTGTLAGYNEQFFGPGTRLTVL.

This chain connects TRBV25-1 to TRBJ2-5, with 10 bases that match TRBD2. Germline values: CDR1 MGHDK, CDR2 SYGVNS. V lost 2 bases and J lost 5; bases outside the gene matches: 5. The CDR3 has 15 amino acids. CDR3 amino acids: CASSERLAGAETQYF. CDR3 bases: TGTGCCAGCAGTGAAAGGCTAGCGGGAGCCGAGACCCAGTACTTC.

V usage is TRBV19 and J usage is TRBJ1-1, with D possibly matching TRBD1 (6 bases). V was cut by 5 bases and J by 0 bases, with 16 bases left in between. Germline V gene data show CDR1 as LNHDA and CDR2 as SQIVND (reference sequence). The CDR3 contains 16 residues. The DNA of the CDR3 is TGTGCCAGTAGTGTGGGAACAGGGAAAATGAACACTGAAGCTTTCTTT. As protein: CASSVGTGKMNTEAFF.

The V call is TRBV7-3, the J call TRBJ1-1; 8 bases fit TRBD1. Trimming took 5 bases from V and 0 from J; bases not matched to a gene: 11. From germline, CDR1 is SGHTA and CDR2 FQGTGA. The CDR3 contains 17 residues. CDR3 nucleotide sequence: TGTGCCAGCAGCCCACGGGACAGGTTCCACATGAACACTGAAGCTTTCTTT. This encodes CASSPRDRFHMNTEAFF.

This clone was seen once. This chain joins TRBV30 and TRBJ2-3, with 10 nucleotides matching TRBD2. The CDR3 totals 12 residues. Germline lookup yields CDR1 GTSNPN and CDR2 SVGIG (reference sequence). The CDR3 sequence: CALAGGTDTQYF. In DNA, the CDR3 is TGTGCTCTAGCGGGGGGCACAGATACGCAGTATTTT.

This clone was detected only a few times. This rearrangement joins TRBV5-1 to TRBJ2-5; 11 nucleotides line up with TRBD2. The CDR3 has 22 amino acids. With 1 base clipped from V and 0 bases from J, the junction kept 20 bases outside the gene matches. Germline V gene sequence: CDR1 SGHRS, CDR2 YFSETQ. The CDR3 DNA follows: TGCGCCAGCAGCTTGTCAGGGAGCGCAATAGCTAGCGGGAGGCCGTACCAAGAGACCCAGTACTTC. Protein sequence: CASSLSGSAIASGRPYQETQYF.

Here the CDR3 reads CASSLARYSYNEQFF. For the CDR3, the DNA is TGTGCCAGCAGCTTAGCGCGCTACTCCTACAATGAGCAGTTCTTC. The genes are TRBV7-2 and TRBJ2-1; D unresolved. Germline V gene data show CDR1 as SGHTA and CDR2 as FQGNSA. Trimming stripped 0 bases from V and 0 bases from J, with 6 bases between. This CDR3 comprises 15 residues. Drawing the rest from reference TRBV7-2 and TRBJ2-1, the complete variable domain is GAGVSQSPSNKVTEKGKDVELRCDPISGHTALYWYRQSLGQGLEFLIYFQGNSAPDKSGLPSDRFSAERTGGSVSTLTIQRTQQEDSAVYLCASSLARYSYNEQFFGPGTRLTVL.

The chain uses TRBV10-3 and TRBJ1-1; 9 bases line up with TRBD1. Trimming at V came to 5 bases and at J to 1 base, leaving 2 bases not matched to a gene. Germline V gene data show CDR1 as ENHRY and CDR2 as SYGVKD. The CDR3 consists of 14 residues. CDR3 region: CAISSDRGNTEAFF. The CDR3 region has the DNA TGTGCCATCAGTTCGGACAGGGGGAACACTGAAGCTTTCTTT.

The chain recombines TRBV5-4 with TRBJ1-2; a weak D match, TRBD1 (5 bases). Trimming pared 5 bases from V and 2 bases from J, leaving 16 bases between. Germline CDR1 reads SGHNT; CDR2 reads YYREEE (reference sequence). The CDR3 has 15 residues. CDR3 in amino acids: CASSSSPTENYGYTF. CDR3 bases: TGTGCCAGCAGTTCTTCCCCGACAGAAAACTATGGCTACACCTTC.

The rearrangement uses TRBV5-8 and TRBJ2-1; D perhaps matches TRBD2 (5 bases). The germline V gene encodes CDR1 SGHTS and CDR2 YDEGEE. The CDR3 is 14 amino acids. V was pared by 9 bases and J by 3 bases, with 16 bases between. CDR3: CATPGRASYNEQFF. CDR3 in DNA: TGTGCCACCCCCGGGCGGGCGAGCTACAATGAGCAGTTCTTC.

This clone was observed a few times. The chain recombines TRBV25-1 with TRBJ2-3; the match to TRBD2 covers 8 bases. The CDR3 totals 16 residues. V lost 3 bases, J lost 2 bases, and 7 bases stayed unmatched. In germline, CDR1 is MGHDK, CDR2 SYGVNS. CDR3 sequence: CASSDGLSGTTDTQYF. In DNA, the CDR3 is TGTGCCAGCAGTGACGGTCTTAGCGGGACCACAGATACGCAGTATTTT.

This clone has a handful of counts. The rearrangement joins TRBV4-1 to TRBJ2-4; 15 bases align to TRBD2. The germline CDR1 and CDR2 sequences are MGHRA and YSYEKL. V lost 4 bases to trimming and J lost 1 base; unmatched junction nucleotides: 5. This CDR3 is 18 amino acids long. The CDR3 sequence is CASSPGLAGGRAKNIQYF. CDR3 in DNA: TGCGCCAGCAGCCCCGGACTAGCGGGAGGGCGGGCCAAAAACATTCAGTACTTC.

This chain uses TRBV30 with TRBJ2-7; D is unresolved. Trimming removed 2 bases from V and 0 bases from J, with 8 bases in between. The germline V gene encodes CDR1 GTSNPN and CDR2 SVGIG (reference sequence). This CDR3 region has 13 residues. CDR3 sequence: CAWSRRSSYEQYF. The CDR3 nucleotides are TGTGCCTGGAGTAGAAGGAGCTCCTACGAGCAGTACTTC.

V is TRBV11-2 and J is TRBJ2-4; D is possibly TRBD2 (7 bases). Trimming left V 5 bases short and J 3 bases short, with 11 bases between. The CDR3 extends over 14 amino acids. Germline CDR1 and CDR2: SGHAT and FQNNGV. The CDR3 reads CASSGRGGKNIQYF. The CDR3 DNA reads TGTGCCAGCAGCGGTAGGGGGGGCAAAAACATTCAGTACTTC.

The rearrangement links TRBV4-2 to TRBJ2-7; no definite D call. This CDR3 spans 15 amino acids. With 0 bases removed from V and 0 bases from J, the gap between germline ends came to 9 bases. Germline V gene sequence: CDR1 LGHNA, CDR2 YNFKEQ. The CDR3 DNA is TGTGCCAGCAGCCAAGATTCTGTCAGCTCCTACGAGCAGTACTTC. This codes for CASSQDSVSSYEQYF.

V usage is TRBV5-4 and J usage is TRBJ2-7; 12 nucleotides line up with TRBD2. The CDR3 runs to 14 residues. CDR1 and CDR2 (germline): SGHNT, YYREEE (reference sequence). The V segment lost 4 bases and the J segment 6 bases; nucleotides outside the gene matches: 5. CDR3 sequence reads: CASSAGTSGSEQYF. As DNA, the CDR3 is TGTGCCAGCAGCGCCGGGACTAGCGGGTCCGAGCAGTACTTC. Drawing the rest from reference TRBV5-4 and TRBJ2-7, the complete variable domain is ETGVTQSPTHLIKTRGQQVTLRCSSQSGHNTVSWYQQALGQGPQFIFQYYREEENGRGNFPPRFSGLQFPNYSSELNVNALELDDSALYLCASSAGTSGSEQYFGPGTRLTVT.

The chain recombines TRBV19 with TRBJ1-5; D is possibly TRBD1 (5 bases). Germline values: CDR1 LNHDA, CDR2 SQIVND (reference sequence). The V gene lost 10 bases and the J gene lost 4 bases, with 14 bases spanning the gap. This CDR3 region has 13 residues. The chain's CDR3 is CATTFQGNQPQHF. DNA of the CDR3: TGTGCCACAACTTTCCAGGGTAATCAGCCCCAGCATTTT.